Described below is a single T cell receptor beta chain sequence and its context. Its antigen is not yet known. It has no much larger one-base neighbor in the sample; base qualities were not kept. Between the V and J ends, shortened by 0 bases and 3 bases respectively, the junction contains 17 bases. Per the germline V gene, MGHRA is the CDR1 and YSYEKL is the CDR2. Counted from cysteine to phenylalanine, this CDR3 has 18 amino acids. CDR3 DNA only is kept here, 54 bases in frame from base 1. The sample's time point label, in plain terms: about 28 days (+/-7) after the second vaccine dose. AZD1222 recipients with second doses at about 4 weeks or about 12 weeks were pooled, because spike-specific TCR depth and breadth did not differ between schedules. Vaccinee samples were obtained from the UK trials COV001 and COV002, which included a single-blind randomized controlled phase 2/3 trial of AZD1222 (ChAdOx1 nCoV-19) in healthy adults. For TCRbeta chain sequencing, PBMC samples from trial participants were taken at day 0 and at day 28 after the second dose.

This sample stems from a study of T cell responses to AZD1222 COVID-19 vaccine (dated by TCRdb to about 2021). Describing the broader study: TCR sequencing covered 233 trial participants: 200 to 210 given two doses of AZD1222 and about 26 given two doses of MenACWY control vaccine. Enrollment into the trials was organized by age into subgroups of 18-55, 56-69 and 70-plus years, and those subgroups contained roughly 150, 30 and 60 TCR-sequenced participants, respectively.

Points the paper makes about the study in general: Participants were mostly white British and included more females than males, and it was suggested by the authors that clonal diversity may have been underestimated. Because no samples from the day 14 peak response were available, repertoires could be characterized only after the peak T cell response. In the small 56-69-year group, the increase in depth fell short of significance, most likely because of low power. Conclusions about previously exposed vaccinees were limited because only a handful of AZD1222 recipients were SARS-CoV-2 seropositive at baseline. The whole spike protein was spanned by vaccine-associated CD4 TCRs, and dominant responses were seen in regions 160-218 and 743-854. A significant rise in spike-specific TCR breadth and depth was observed after two AZD1222 doses relative to day 0 and relative to MenACWY recipients. Epitopes outside the regions mutated in the B.1.351 and B.1.1.7 variants were reportedly recognized by nearly half of the unique spike-specific TCRs.

The CDR3 regions of human TCRbeta chains were subjected to immunosequencing. In the authors' own workflow: TCRs in the repertoires were compared against a reference library of SARS-CoV-2-specific TCRs that had been generated with the MIRA antigen-specificity platform. Breadth was defined as the fraction of unique TCRs that were SARS-CoV-2-associated, and depth was defined as the fraction of total T cells that were SARS-CoV-2-associated. Using the MIRA data, each spike-specific TCR was assigned both to the spike region to which the TCR was reactive and to a CD4 or CD8 class. Log10-transformed breadth and depth values were compared by one-way ANOVA with Sidak's multiple comparisons tests. What TCRdb holds here is the immuneACCESS table cut down to in-frame rearrangements. Part of the clones is not present; checked against another copy, under half of the missing clones reflect an unresolved V gene, and the others are unexplained. Clone size and V and J calls were adopted from that table, with D and trimming inferred from the DNA. Within this sample are approximately 90,000 clones, with about nine tenths of them counted one time only. The ten most abundant clones make up approximately 5% of the sample.

This receptor was identified in an adult who received the AZD1222 COVID-19 vaccine. The sample here was peripheral blood, taken 28 days after the second AZD1222 dose. The chain employs TRBV4-1 and TRBJ1-4; TRBD1 might be the D gene, on 5 matching bases. The sequenced DNA: TGCGCCAGCAGCCAAGAAGAAGAGGGGTGGGGACCTAATGAAAAACTGTTTTTT. Translated, it reads CASSQEEEGWGPNEKLFF.